These 21 T cell receptor beta chains were sequenced from one sample in a study of long-term antiretroviral therapy in people with HIV. An immunoSEQ assay, version v3.0, was performed at survey level. Measured with immunoSEQ multiplex PCR; TCRdb has only the in-frame clones, and not every one. This sample has 25,000 to 35,000 clones, with less than 90% found just once. The material sequenced was unsorted PBMCs, taken 2 years after starting antiretroviral therapy. Source of these receptors: a man aged 45 to 65 with HIV.

V and J are TRBV7-2 and TRBJ2-1; 8 nucleotides line up with TRBD2. This CDR3 spans 15 amino acids. The junction had 6 bases not matched to a gene; V was cut back by 4 bases and J by 4 bases. The V gene's germline CDR1 is SGHTA and CDR2 FQGNSA. DNA of the CDR3: TGTGCCAGCAGCTGGGAAAGCGGGGGATACAATGAGCAGTTCTTC. Its protein is CASSWESGGYNEQFF.

This rearrangement joins TRBV9 to TRBJ2-7, with D maybe TRBD2 (6 bases). The CDR3 is 15 amino acids. CDR1 is SGDLS, CDR2 YYNGEE, per germline. The ends were cut back, 3 bases at V and 6 bases at J, with 19 bases in the middle. This CDR3 is CASSAPDAGRSEQYF. The CDR3 nucleotides read TGTGCCAGCAGCGCCCCCGATGCGGGGAGGAGCGAGCAGTACTTC.

The rearrangement joins TRBV5-4 to TRBJ2-1; 11 nucleotides match TRBD1. Germline loops: CDR1 SGHNT, CDR2 YYREEE (reference sequence). This CDR3 comprises 16 residues. V shed 4 bases, J shed 10 bases, and the junction held 13 bases outside the gene matches. The CDR3 region is CASSAPDRGRQGEQFF. The CDR3 DNA follows: TGTGCCAGCAGCGCCCCGGACAGGGGGCGCCAGGGCGAGCAGTTCTTC.

This clone was seen a few times. V and J are TRBV19 and TRBJ1-5; D gene unclear. CDR3 length equals 14 residues. Deletions cut 6 bases from V and 1 base from J, with 10 bases between. Germline assignment: CDR1 LNHDA and CDR2 SQIVND (reference sequence). The CDR3 DNA sequence: TGTGCCAGTAGAGGAGGTGGCAGCAATCAGCCCCAGCATTTT. Encoded protein: CASRGGGSNQPQHF.

The V gene is TRBV23-1, the J gene TRBJ1-5; D is possibly TRBD1 (5 bases). TRBV23-1 has ORF status, its function being uncertain. The CDR3 covers 15 residues. The V gene lost 4 bases and the J gene lost 1 base, with 11 bases spanning the gap. CDR3 protein: CASSRGSRSNQPQHF. In DNA form, the CDR3 reads TGCGCCAGCAGTCGGGGCAGCCGGAGCAATCAGCCCCAGCATTTT.

V is TRBV9 and J is TRBJ2-1; the D is unclear. Germline V gene sequence: CDR1 SGDLS, CDR2 YYNGEE. V was pared by 0 bases and J by 8 bases, with 3 bases between. The CDR3 extends over 11 amino acids. The CDR3 region has the DNA TGTGCCAGCAGCGTAGCGGATGAGCAGTTCTTC. It encodes CASSVADEQFF.

The V and J genes are TRBV9 and TRBJ2-2; D is possibly TRBD2 (6 bases). CDR3 length: 14 amino acids. Looked up from germline, CDR1 is SGDLS and CDR2 is YYNGEE. Trimming took off 0 bases at V and 7 bases at J, with 10 bases between the two ends. The CDR3 DNA reads as TGTGCCAGCAGCGTAGGGGGGGAGATCGGGGAGCTGTTTTTT. Translating it yields CASSVGGEIGELFF. Full variable domain (missing parts from reference TRBV9 and TRBJ2-2): DSGVTQTPKHLITATGQRVTLRCSPRSGDLSVYWYQQSLDQGLQFLIQYYNGEERAKGNILERFSAQQFPDLHSELNLSSLELGDSALYFCASSVGGEIGELFFGEGSRLTVL.

V and J are TRBV4-3 and TRBJ2-5, with 10 bases fitting TRBD1. The CDR3 covers 15 residues. Germline CDR1 reads LGHNA; CDR2 reads YSLEER. The junction had 6 bases not matched to a gene; V was cut back by 3 bases and J by 5 bases. CDR3 amino acids: CASSHGTGEGETQYF. Written as DNA, the CDR3 is TGCGCCAGCAGCCATGGGACAGGGGAGGGGGAGACCCAGTACTTC.

The chain has TRBV5-1 and TRBJ2-7; the D is unclear. CDR3 length: 13 amino acids. Between the trimmed V and J ends, which lost 0 bases and 2 bases, there was a span of 6 bases. The germline gives CDR1 SGHRS, CDR2 YFSETQ. The CDR3 reads CASSLGGPYEQYF. The CDR3, as DNA: TGCGCCAGCAGCTTGGGAGGACCCTACGAGCAGTACTTC.

This clone was counted a few times. The chain is built from TRBV19 and TRBJ2-3; no clear D. This CDR3 spans 13 amino acids. V dropped 6 bases and J dropped 0 bases, with 7 bases sitting between them. Germline CDR1 and CDR2: LNHDA and SQIVND (reference sequence). The CDR3 DNA reads TGTGCCAGTAGGCCGACTAGCACAGATACGCAGTATTTT. It specifies CASRPTSTDTQYF.

The chain recombines TRBV11-3 with TRBJ2-5; weak D call: TRBD1 (6 bases). CDR1 and CDR2 (germline): SGHNT, YENEEA. Trimming stripped 5 bases from V and 3 bases from J, with 10 bases between. CDR3 size: 13 residues. The CDR3 DNA reads as TGTGCCAGCAGCGCTAACAGGGAAGAGACCCAGTACTTC. Residues: CASSANREETQYF.

The chain combines TRBV28 with TRBJ2-7; 8 nucleotides line up with TRBD1. This CDR3 spans 16 amino acids. CDR1 and CDR2 from the germline V gene are MDHEN and SYDVKM. Unmatched junction bases numbered 10, after V lost 6 bases and J lost 0 bases. CDR3 in DNA: TGTGCCAGCAGACCCGCATCTACAGGGGGCTCCTACGAGCAGTACTTC. Translation gives CASRPASTGGSYEQYF. Drawing the rest from reference TRBV28 and TRBJ2-7, the complete variable domain is DVKVTQSSRYLVKRTGEKVFLECVQDMDHENMFWYRQDPGLGLRLIYFSYDVKMKEKGDIPEGYSVSREKKERFSLILESASTNQTSMYLCASRPASTGGSYEQYFGPGTRLTVT.

J is TRBJ2-5 and V is TRBV7-6; D is perhaps TRBD1 (5 bases). V was cut by 6 bases and J by 1 base, with 9 bases left in between. This CDR3 is 13 amino acids long. Germline assignment: CDR1 SGHVS and CDR2 FNYEAQ. The CDR3 nucleotides are TGTGCCAGCAGGGGGCCGATCCAAGAGACCCAGTACTTC. It codes for CASRGPIQETQYF.

The chain recombines TRBV23-1 with TRBJ2-7; the D is unclear. TRBV23-1 is given ORF status, its function remaining uncertain. Trimming pared 2 bases from V and 4 bases from J, leaving 12 bases between. The CDR3 consists of 14 residues. As DNA, the CDR3 is TGCGCCAGCAGTCAAAAAGGCTGGCAGTACGAGCAGTACTTC. Amino acid sequence: CASSQKGWQYEQYF.

The chain couples TRBV28 to TRBJ2-6, with D tentatively TRBD2 (5 bases). Germline-derived CDR1 and CDR2 are MDHEN and SYDVKM. Trimming pared 2 bases from V and 0 bases from J, leaving 11 bases between. The CDR3 spans 17 residues. The CDR3 DNA follows: TGTGCCAGCAGTTTAGAGGGAAGAAGCTCTGGGGCCAACGTCCTGACTTTC. It is translated as CASSLEGRSSGANVLTF.

CDR3 region: CASSRLGQGSYNEQFF. The DNA of the CDR3 is TGTGCCAGCAGCCGCCTTGGACAGGGGTCCTACAATGAGCAGTTCTTC. This chain links TRBV11-2 with TRBJ2-1; TRBD1 aligns across 9 bases. V shed 5 bases and J 1 base; nucleotides not matched to a gene: 6. The CDR3 has 16 amino acids. Looked up from germline, CDR1 is SGHAT and CDR2 is FQNNGV.

The chain carries TRBV6-5 and TRBJ2-1; TRBD2 matches at 8 bases. Trimming cost V 7 bases and J 4 bases; bases outside gene matches: 6. Germline CDR1 and CDR2: MNHEY and SVGAGI. CDR3 length equals 14 residues. The CDR3 DNA is TGTGCCAGCAAAGGGCTAGCGGGTTACAATGAGCAGTTCTTC. Its protein is CASKGLAGYNEQFF.

The genes are TRBV13 and TRBJ2-5; TRBD1 matches 9 bases. CDR1 and CDR2 from the germline V gene are PRHDT and FYEKMQ (reference sequence). CDR3 length equals 17 residues. V shed 1 base and J 4 bases; nucleotides not matched to a gene: 10. CDR3 sequence (DNA): TGTGCCAGCAGCTTAGACAGGGGGCTTTCCAAAGGAGAGACCCAGTACTTC. It codes for CASSLDRGLSKGETQYF.

The chain is built from TRBV5-4 and TRBJ2-5; TRBD1 aligns across 7 bases. The CDR3 has 15 amino acids. In germline, CDR1 is SGHNT, CDR2 YYREEE (reference sequence). J lost 4 bases, V lost 7 bases, and 13 bases had no gene match. CDR3 sequence reads: CASRSEGQIVETQYF. The CDR3 DNA is TGTGCCAGCCGCAGCGAGGGACAGATTGTAGAGACCCAGTACTTC. Combining the CDR3 with reference TRBV5-4 and TRBJ2-5 gives the whole variable domain ETGVTQSPTHLIKTRGQQVTLRCSSQSGHNTVSWYQQALGQGPQFIFQYYREEENGRGNFPPRFSGLQFPNYSSELNVNALELDDSALYLCASRSEGQIVETQYFGPGTRLLVL.

V gene TRBV7-9 combines with J gene TRBJ2-5, with 13 bases identical to TRBD2. Germline CDR1 reads SEHNR; CDR2 reads FQNEAQ (reference sequence). CDR3 length: 16 residues. J lost 3 bases, V lost 4 bases, and 5 bases had no gene match. CDR3 coding DNA: TGTGCCAGCAGCTACCCACTAGCGGGGGGGGAAGAGACCCAGTACTTC. Residues: CASSYPLAGGEETQYF. Combining the CDR3 with reference TRBV7-9 and TRBJ2-5 gives the whole variable domain DTGVSQNPRHKITKRGQNVTFRCDPISEHNRLYWYRQTLGQGPEFLTYFQNEAQLEKSRLLSDRFSAERPKGSFSTLEIQRTEQGDSAMYLCASSYPLAGGEETQYFGPGTRLLVL.

The chain combines TRBV21-1 with TRBJ2-7. TRBV21-1 is flagged as a pseudogene. The CDR3 consists of 14 residues. The CDR3 DNA reads as TGTGCCAGCAGCAAAGGTAGGCAGTCTGGCGAGCAGTACTTC. Its translation is CASSKGRQSGEQYF.